These 29 T cell receptor beta chains came from one sample sequenced in a study of control samples from healthy donors and cancer patients. Profiled with immunoSEQ multiplex PCR; TCRdb holds only in-frame clones, not every one. The data show about 100,000 clones, approximately 93% seen once. Sample: blood. These receptor sequences come from a man younger than 35 in good health.

The chain is built from TRBV12-3 or TRBV12-4 and TRBJ2-3; unclear D gene. Trimming left V 6 bases short and J 0 bases short, with 4 bases between. The CDR3 has 12 residues. The CDR3 DNA reads TGTGCCAGCAGATTTAGCACAGATACGCAGTATTTT. Residues: CASRFSTDTQYF.

The chain couples TRBV27 to TRBJ1-2; D possibly corresponds to TRBD1 (5 bases). Trimming stripped 0 bases from V and 6 bases from J, with 11 bases between. Germline CDR1 MNHEY, CDR2 SMNVEV (reference sequence). The CDR3 is 14 residues long. CDR3 nucleotides: TGTGCCAGCAGTTTATCCCCGGGGACTGATGGCTACACCTTC. Translating gives CASSLSPGTDGYTF.

This chain uses TRBV5-1 with TRBJ1-6; 7 positions match TRBD1. CDR1 is SGHRS and CDR2 is YFSETQ in the germline V gene. V lost 0 bases, J lost 9 bases, and 3 bases stayed unmatched. The CDR3 length is 14 residues. The CDR3 protein is CASSLDRGVSPLHF. The CDR3 nucleotides are TGCGCCAGCAGCTTGGACAGGGGCGTTTCACCCCTCCACTTT.

The table lists this clone with a count of one. The rearrangement links TRBV5-6 to TRBJ1-1, with no clear D. Trimming removed 3 bases from V and 3 bases from J, with 12 bases in between. Per the germline V gene, CDR1 is SGHDT and CDR2 is YYEEEE. This CDR3 is built from 14 residues. CDR3 nucleotides: TGTGCCAGCAGCTGGGCCTGGGTTGACACTGAAGCTTTCTTT. Its translation is CASSWAWVDTEAFF.

The chain links TRBV10-2 to TRBJ1-2, with 7 bases fitting TRBD1. After removal of 10 bases from V and 3 bases from J, the junction contained 8 bases not matched to a gene. The CDR3 extends over 13 amino acids. CDR1 is WSHSY, CDR2 SAAADI, per germline. CDR3 nucleotide sequence: TGCGCCACCACAGACAGGGATCACTATGGCTACACCTTC. Amino acids: CATTDRDHYGYTF.

The rearrangement links TRBV3-1 (or the pseudogene TRBV3-2) to TRBJ2-5; tentatively, D is TRBD1 or TRBD2 (5 bases each). The CDR3 has 14 residues. CDR1 is LGHDT, CDR2 YNNKEL, per germline (reference sequence). Trimming took off 1 base at V and 5 bases at J, with 11 bases between the two ends. This CDR3 is CASSQGTGGETQYF. CDR3 bases: TGTGCCAGCAGCCAAGGAACAGGAGGTGAGACCCAGTACTTC.

The genes are TRBV7-9 and TRBJ2-3; 10 bases match TRBD2. The V gene end was trimmed by 10 bases and the J gene end by 2 bases; junction bases not matched to a gene: 6. The length of the CDR3 is 14 residues. Germline lookup yields CDR1 SEHNR and CDR2 FQNEAQ (reference sequence). The CDR3 DNA sequence: TGTGCCATCCGGACTAGCGGATCCACAGATACGCAGTATTTT. Translated: CAIRTSGSTDTQYF.

CDR3 nucleotide sequence: TGTGCCAGCAGCTTAGCGCCAAGTCGGACGTCTAACTATGGCTACACCTTC. Its protein product is CASSLAPSRTSNYGYTF. This chain connects TRBV11-1 to TRBJ1-2; no clear D. In germline, CDR1 is SGHAT, CDR2 FQDESV (reference sequence). The CDR3 length is 17 residues. Trimming left V 0 bases short and J 0 bases short, with 14 bases between.

The V and J genes are TRBV5-5 and TRBJ2-2; D may be TRBD2 (5 bases). The CDR3 covers 15 residues. Germline values: CDR1 SGHKS, CDR2 YYEKEE (reference sequence). Trimming took 3 bases from V and 6 from J, leaving 15 bases between them. This chain's CDR3 is CASSWGEARAGELFF. CDR3 nucleotide sequence: TGTGCCAGCAGCTGGGGAGAGGCGCGGGCCGGGGAGCTGTTTTTT.

The rearrangement joins TRBV19 to TRBJ1-1; TRBD1 matches 8 bases. The CDR3 spans 14 residues. Trimming took 9 bases from V and 4 from J; bases not matched to a gene: 10. Per the germline V gene, CDR1 is LNHDA and CDR2 is SQIVND (reference sequence). CDR3 in amino acids: CASRTQGASTEAFF. The DNA for the CDR3 is TGTGCCAGCCGAACCCAGGGGGCGAGCACTGAAGCTTTCTTT.

The chain combines TRBV9 with TRBJ1-2, with D possibly matching TRBD1 (6 bases). The germline V gene encodes CDR1 SGDLS and CDR2 YYNGEE. V shed 6 bases and J shed 3 bases, with 18 bases lying between them. This CDR3 has 15 residues. The CDR3 DNA sequence: TGTGCCAGCACCCAAGGGGGGGCTCCACACTATGGCTACACCTTC. The encoded protein is CASTQGGAPHYGYTF.

A single count supports this clone. This sequence joins TRBV27 and TRBJ2-7; 10 nucleotides line up with TRBD1. The CDR3 is 15 amino acids. In germline, CDR1 is MNHEY, CDR2 SMNVEV (reference sequence). Trimming cost V 10 bases and J 3 bases; bases outside gene matches: 12. The CDR3 sequence is CAIKLRGTGDYEQYF. The CDR3 DNA sequence: TGTGCCATAAAACTACGGGGGACAGGGGACTACGAGCAGTACTTC.

The V call is TRBV30, the J call TRBJ1-4; possibly TRBD1 for D (6 bases). Germline V CDR1 and CDR2: GTSNPN, SVGIG (reference sequence). The CDR3 consists of 13 residues. With 8 bases removed from V and 7 bases from J, the gap between germline ends came to 17 bases. The CDR3 nucleotides are TGTGCCGGGGAGAGGGGGTTAGGTGAAAAACTGTTTTTT. Its translation: CAGERGLGEKLFF.

The CDR3 protein is CASSLDTATQYF. CDR3 nucleotide sequence: TGTGCCAGCAGCTTGGACACGGCTACGCAGTATTTT. This chain joins TRBV7-2 and TRBJ2-3; the D gene is possibly TRBD1 (5 bases). The length of the CDR3 is 12 residues. Deletions cut 3 bases from V and 8 bases from J, with 9 bases between. Germline CDR1 is SGHTA and CDR2 is FQGNSA.

The gene calls are TRBV6-1 and TRBJ1-2; D is undetermined. The CDR3 consists of 13 residues. Trimming shortened V by 1 base and J by 4 bases, and 7 bases separated the two germline ends. Germline assignment: CDR1 MNHNS and CDR2 SASEGT. CDR3 protein: CASSEGVGYGYTF. The CDR3 DNA sequence: TGTGCCAGCAGTGAAGGTGTCGGCTATGGCTACACCTTC.

The gene calls are TRBV7-9 and TRBJ2-7; possible D gene TRBD1, 5 bases. This CDR3 is 15 amino acids long. V lost 1 base to trimming and J lost 5 bases, with 15 bases between them. From germline, CDR1 is SEHNR and CDR2 FQNEAQ (reference sequence). CDR3 sequence reads: CASSLGRQGRHEQYF. CDR3 DNA: TGTGCCAGCAGCTTAGGGCGGCAGGGAAGGCACGAGCAGTACTTC.

The CDR3 protein is CASSQGRGAEAFF. DNA of the CDR3: TGTGCCAGCAGCCAAGGTAGGGGCGCTGAAGCTTTCTTT. The rearrangement uses TRBV3-1 (or the pseudogene TRBV3-2) and TRBJ1-1, with D maybe TRBD1 (5 bases). Germline-derived CDR1 and CDR2 are LGHDT and YNNKEL (reference sequence). The CDR3 consists of 13 residues. V was clipped by 1 base and J by 6 bases, with 9 bases between them.

The chain carries TRBV9 and TRBJ1-2; D unclear. The CDR3 sequence is 16 residues long. Trimming took off 0 bases at V and 1 base at J, with 13 bases between the two ends. The germline V gene has CDR1 SGDLS and CDR2 YYNGEE. As DNA, the CDR3 is TGTGCCAGCAGCGTAGGGCCAGCCAGACTTAACTATGGCTACACCTTC. Amino acids: CASSVGPARLNYGYTF.

The V and J genes are TRBV15 and TRBJ2-1; 8 nucleotides align to TRBD2. V shed 4 bases, J shed 3 bases, and the junction held 5 bases outside the gene matches. Germline V gene lookup returns CDR1 LNHNV and CDR2 YYDKDF (reference sequence). This CDR3 has 15 residues. CDR3 loop: CATSTERGLYNEQFF. The CDR3 nucleotides read TGTGCCACCAGCACCGAGCGGGGGCTCTACAATGAGCAGTTCTTC.

The chain employs TRBV29-1 and TRBJ1-1; D gene uncertain. Per germline, CDR1 SQVTM and CDR2 ANQGSEA. The CDR3 spans 13 residues. Trimming left V 3 bases short and J 1 base short, with 9 bases between. In nucleotides, the CDR3 is TGCAGCGTTGAGACGCCGGGGAACACTGAAGCTTTCTTT. Protein product: CSVETPGNTEAFF.

The V gene is TRBV30, the J gene TRBJ1-4; 9 bases map to TRBD1. The CDR3 loop spans 14 amino acids. With V trimmed by 6 bases and J by 4 bases, 6 bases remained unmatched. The germline gives CDR1 GTSNPN, CDR2 SVGIG (reference sequence). In nucleotides, the CDR3 is TGTGCCTGTGGCCGGGACAGGGTTAATGAAAAACTGTTTTTT. It is translated as CACGRDRVNEKLFF. Combining the CDR3 with reference TRBV30 and TRBJ1-4 gives the whole variable domain SQTIHQWPATLVQPVGSPLSLECTVEGTSNPNLYWYRQAAGRGLQLLFYSVGIGQISSEVPQNLSASRPQDRQFILSSKKLLLSDSGFYLCACGRDRVNEKLFFGSGTQLSVL.

The genes are TRBV7-2 and TRBJ2-5; the D is unclear. The CDR3 length is 15 residues. Germline V gene lookup returns CDR1 SGHTA and CDR2 FQGNSA. Trimming shortened V by 1 base and J by 0 bases, and 9 bases separated the two germline ends. The CDR3 reads CASSLEIGYQETQYF. The CDR3 DNA reads as TGTGCCAGCAGCTTAGAGATCGGGTACCAAGAGACCCAGTACTTC.

The V call is TRBV7-8, the J call TRBJ1-5; no reliable D call. The CDR3 extends over 11 amino acids. In germline, CDR1 is SGHVS, CDR2 FQNEAQ. V gave up 1 base and J gave up 9 bases, with 4 bases separating them. CDR3 sequence reads: CASSLERPQHF. CDR3 DNA: TGTGCCAGCAGCTTAGAGCGGCCCCAGCATTTT.

V usage is TRBV5-1 and J usage is TRBJ1-2; 9 nucleotides agree with TRBD1. CDR1 and CDR2 from the germline V gene are SGHRS and YFSETQ. The CDR3 contains 15 residues. The J segment lost 7 bases and the V segment lost 4 bases, leaving 11 bases of the junction unmatched. The CDR3 DNA reads TGCGCCAGCAGCGAACCCGGGACAGGGCTCGGTGGCTACACCTTC. Protein product: CASSEPGTGLGGYTF.

The V and J genes are TRBV7-3 and TRBJ2-1, with D perhaps TRBD2 (6 bases). With 4 bases removed from V and 7 bases from J, the gap between germline ends came to 17 bases. The CDR3 is 15 amino acids. The germline V gene encodes CDR1 SGHTA and CDR2 FQGTGA. For the CDR3, the DNA is TGTGCCAGCAGCTCCCTGACGGGAGCGAGTAATGAGCAGTTCTTC. The encoded protein is CASSSLTGASNEQFF.

The chain links TRBV21-1 to TRBJ2-3; TRBD2, as called in the table, went unchecked against the DNA. TRBV21-1 is a pseudogene. This CDR3 spans 20 amino acids. DNA of the CDR3: TGTGCCAGCAGCAAAAAGGGGAGGGTGGCTAGCGGGAGGATCACAGATACGCAGTATTTT. Its translation: CASSKKGRVASGRITDTQYF.

This sequence joins TRBV12-3 or TRBV12-4 and TRBJ1-5; D not certain. Trimming left V 6 bases short and J 0 bases short, with 6 bases between. The CDR3 has 13 amino acids. The DNA for the CDR3 is TGTGCCAGCAGCCAATATAGCAATCAGCCCCAGCATTTT. It translates to CASSQYSNQPQHF.

This chain joins TRBV5-4 and TRBJ1-6; D unresolved. Between the trimmed V and J ends, which lost 2 bases and 6 bases, there was a span of 12 bases. CDR1 is SGHNT, CDR2 YYREEE, per germline (reference sequence). The CDR3 is made up of 15 amino acids. CDR3 amino acids: CASSFLSASNSPLHF. DNA of the CDR3: TGTGCCAGCAGCTTCCTGTCAGCCAGTAATTCACCCCTCCACTTT.

The chain has TRBV6-2 or TRBV6-3 and TRBJ1-5; D unresolved. The length of the CDR3 is 16 residues. Germline lookup yields CDR1 MNHEY and CDR2 SVGEGT. V shed 0 bases and J shed 0 bases, with 9 bases lying between them. CDR3 protein: CASSYSKLYSNQPQHF. The CDR3, as DNA: TGTGCCAGCAGTTACTCGAAACTTTATAGCAATCAGCCCCAGCATTTT.